In this sample, the clone carrying this T cell receptor (beta chain) turned up many times. This entry is derived from a study of patients and donors after allogeneic stem cell transplantation. One entry per CDR3 protein, called by TCRdb with MiXCR from the RT-PCR reads. This repertoire shows roughly 230,000 distinct CDR3 sequences, 13% to 15% found once; its top ten account for more than 9%. V shed 0 bases, J shed 5 bases, and the junction held 1 base outside the gene matches. This CDR3 contains 14 residues. This chain links TRBV12-3 or TRBV12-4 with TRBJ2-1; 7 nucleotides match TRBD2. This TCR was sampled from a human donor who was either an allogeneic HSCT recipient or a stem cell or donor lymphocyte infusion donor (not recorded which). It is not recorded whose cells these are; they may come from a transplant donor. Specimen: blood, either unsorted or a sorted T cell fraction (not recorded which). The CDR3 DNA reads as TGTGCCAGCAGTTTAGCGGGGGGGGACAATGAGCAGTTCTTC. Its translation is CASSLAGGDNEQFF.